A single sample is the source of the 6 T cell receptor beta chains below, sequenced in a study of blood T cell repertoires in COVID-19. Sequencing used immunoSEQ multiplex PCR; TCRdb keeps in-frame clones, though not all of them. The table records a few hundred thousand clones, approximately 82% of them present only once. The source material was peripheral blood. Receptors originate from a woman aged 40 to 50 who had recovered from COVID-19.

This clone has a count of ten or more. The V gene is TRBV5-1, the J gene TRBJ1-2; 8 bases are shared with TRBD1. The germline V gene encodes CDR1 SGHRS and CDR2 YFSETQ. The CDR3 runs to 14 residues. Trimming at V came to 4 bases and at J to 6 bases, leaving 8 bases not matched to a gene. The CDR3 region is CASSSTGTGDGYTF. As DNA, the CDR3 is TGCGCCAGCAGCAGTACCGGGACAGGTGATGGCTACACCTTC.

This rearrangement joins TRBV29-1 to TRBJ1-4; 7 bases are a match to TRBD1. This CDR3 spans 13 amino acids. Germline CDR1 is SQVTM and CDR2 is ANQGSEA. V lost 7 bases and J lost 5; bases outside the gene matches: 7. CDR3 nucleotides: TGCAGCGCTACCGGGACAGAGAATGAAAAACTGTTTTTT. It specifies CSATGTENEKLFF.

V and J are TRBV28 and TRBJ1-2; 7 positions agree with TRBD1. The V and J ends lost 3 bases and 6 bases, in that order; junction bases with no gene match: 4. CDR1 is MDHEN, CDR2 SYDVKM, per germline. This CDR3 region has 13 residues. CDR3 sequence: CASSFRGGNGYTF. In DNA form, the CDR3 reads TGTGCCAGCAGTTTCAGAGGGGGCAATGGCTACACCTTC.

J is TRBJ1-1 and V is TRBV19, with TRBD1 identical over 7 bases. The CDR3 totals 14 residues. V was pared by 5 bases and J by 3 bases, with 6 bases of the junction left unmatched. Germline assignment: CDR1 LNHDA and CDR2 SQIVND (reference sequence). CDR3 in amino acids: CASSAQTGYTEAFF. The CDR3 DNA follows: TGTGCCAGTAGTGCCCAGACAGGGTACACTGAAGCTTTCTTT. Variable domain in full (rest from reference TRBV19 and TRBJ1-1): DGGITQSPKYLFRKEGQNVTLSCEQNLNHDAMYWYRQDPGQGLRLIYYSQIVNDFQKGDIAEGYSVSREKKESFPLTVTSAQKNPTAFYLCASSAQTGYTEAFFGQGTRLTVV.

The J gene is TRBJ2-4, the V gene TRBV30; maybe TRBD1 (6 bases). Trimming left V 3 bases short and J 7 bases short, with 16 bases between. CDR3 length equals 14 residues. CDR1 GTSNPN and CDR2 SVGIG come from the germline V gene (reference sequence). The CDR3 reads CAWSLYQGQNIQYF. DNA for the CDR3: TGTGCCTGGAGCTTGTACCAGGGGCAGAACATTCAGTACTTC.

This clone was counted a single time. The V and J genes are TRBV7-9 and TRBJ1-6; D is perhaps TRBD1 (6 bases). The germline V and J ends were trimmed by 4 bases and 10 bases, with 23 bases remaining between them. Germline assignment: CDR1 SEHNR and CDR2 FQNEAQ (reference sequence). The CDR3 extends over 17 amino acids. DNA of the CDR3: TGTGCCAGCAGCTCGAAATGGATTGGGGGCTGGGGATCACCCCTCCACTTT. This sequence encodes CASSSKWIGGWGSPLHF. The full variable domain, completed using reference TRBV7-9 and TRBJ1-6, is DTGVSQNPRHKITKRGQNVTFRCDPISEHNRLYWYRQTLGQGPEFLTYFQNEAQLEKSRLLSDRFSAERPKGSFSTLEIQRTEQGDSAMYLCASSSKWIGGWGSPLHFGNGTRLTVT.